Listed below are T cell receptor beta chains from one sample, sequenced in a study of response to subunit inactivated influenza vaccine. Each CDR3 protein gets one entry after TCRdb re-called the RT-PCR reads with MiXCR. The sample contains around 170,000 distinct CDR3 sequences, roughly a tenth of which appear only once. The sequencing here drew on CD8+ T cells sorted from PBMCs, taken less than 30 months after vaccination. Receptors originate from a man in his fifties or sixties who received an inactivated influenza vaccine. The CDR3 runs from the conserved cysteine through the conserved F or W. Fields, in order: V gene, J gene, CDR3 protein.

TRBV6-5	TRBJ2-1	CASSYEGSEQFF
TRBV4-3	TRBJ1-4	CASSQVQSLGEKLFF
TRBV12-3/TRBV12-4	TRBJ1-2	CASSVGGSATGYTF
TRBV20-1	TRBJ2-7	CSAGLAGGPLAYEQYF
TRBV20-1	TRBJ2-1	CSARRGGNEQFF
TRBV9	TRBJ1-2	CASSVGTDYGYTF
TRBV20-1	TRBJ2-5	CSASNRGETIQETQYF
TRBV27	TRBJ2-2	CASSLSGIGGELFF
TRBV7-9	TRBJ2-5	CASSYPKPSGREETQYF
TRBV4-1	TRBJ2-7	CASSQERQYYEQYF
TRBV21-1	TRBJ2-3	CASSIPGNPDPTDTQYF
TRBV19	TRBJ2-2	CASSPGTSGQGGELFF
TRBV25-1	TRBJ1-2	CASSEWGGNYGYTF
TRBV5-6	TRBJ2-7	CASSWTVDTEQYF
TRBV7-9	TRBJ1-5	CASSPHGDQPQHF
TRBV5-1	TRBJ2-2	CASSATGAGELFF
TRBV6-1	TRBJ2-2	CASRKGTSTGELFF
TRBV12-3/TRBV12-4	TRBJ1-6	CASSLQGNNSPLHF
TRBV2	TRBJ1-5	CASSERNRGHNQPQHF
TRBV5-1	TRBJ1-5	CASSGGTGINQPQHF
TRBV20-1	TRBJ2-7	CSARDYQRNPYEQYF
TRBV28	TRBJ2-1	CASRAINEQFF
TRBV15	TRBJ2-7	CATSIELPGQGSYEQYF